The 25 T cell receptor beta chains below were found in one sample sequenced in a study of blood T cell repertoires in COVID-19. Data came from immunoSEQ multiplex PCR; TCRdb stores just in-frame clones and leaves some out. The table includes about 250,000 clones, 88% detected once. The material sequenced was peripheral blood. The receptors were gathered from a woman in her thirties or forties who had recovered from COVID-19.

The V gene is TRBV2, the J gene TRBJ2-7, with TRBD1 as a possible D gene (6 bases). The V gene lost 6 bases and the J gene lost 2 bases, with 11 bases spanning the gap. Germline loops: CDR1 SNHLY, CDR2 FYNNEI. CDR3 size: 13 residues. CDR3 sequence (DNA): TGTGCCAGCAGGGGACATCAGACCTACGAGCAGTACTTC. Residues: CASRGHQTYEQYF. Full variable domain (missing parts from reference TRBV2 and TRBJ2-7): EPEVTQTPSHQVTQMGQEVILRCVPISNHLYFYWYRQILGQKVEFLVSFYNNEISEKSEIFDDQFSVERPDGSNFTLKIRSTKLEDSAMYFCASRGHQTYEQYFGPGTRLTVT.

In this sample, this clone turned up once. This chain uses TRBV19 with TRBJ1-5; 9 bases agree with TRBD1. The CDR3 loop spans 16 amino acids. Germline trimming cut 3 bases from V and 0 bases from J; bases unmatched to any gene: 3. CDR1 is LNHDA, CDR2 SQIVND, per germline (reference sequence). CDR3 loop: CASSMRQGGSNQPQHF. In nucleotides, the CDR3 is TGTGCCAGTAGTATGAGACAGGGGGGTAGCAATCAGCCCCAGCATTTT.

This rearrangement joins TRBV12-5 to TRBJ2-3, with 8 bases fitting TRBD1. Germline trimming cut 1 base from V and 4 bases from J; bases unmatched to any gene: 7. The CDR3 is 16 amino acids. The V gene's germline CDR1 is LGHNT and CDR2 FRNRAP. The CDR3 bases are TGTGCTAGTGGTTTGGGAACAGGGGGAATGTCAGATACGCAGTATTTT. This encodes CASGLGTGGMSDTQYF.

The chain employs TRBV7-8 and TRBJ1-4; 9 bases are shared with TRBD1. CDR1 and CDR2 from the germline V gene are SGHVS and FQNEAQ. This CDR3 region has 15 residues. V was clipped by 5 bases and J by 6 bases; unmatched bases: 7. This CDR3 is CASSTQGALDEKLFF. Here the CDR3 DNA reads TGTGCCAGCAGCACACAGGGGGCTTTGGATGAAAAACTGTTTTTT.

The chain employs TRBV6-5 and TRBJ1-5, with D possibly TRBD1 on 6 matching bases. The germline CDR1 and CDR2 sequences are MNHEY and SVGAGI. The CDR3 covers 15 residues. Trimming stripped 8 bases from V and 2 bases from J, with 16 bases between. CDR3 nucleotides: TGTGCCAGCGGAAATTACAGGGACGGCAATCAGCCCCAGCATTTT. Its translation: CASGNYRDGNQPQHF.

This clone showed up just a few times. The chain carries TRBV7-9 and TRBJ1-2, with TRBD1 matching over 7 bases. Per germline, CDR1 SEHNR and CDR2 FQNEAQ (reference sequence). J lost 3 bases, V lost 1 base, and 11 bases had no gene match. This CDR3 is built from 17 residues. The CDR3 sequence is CASSLEGVQGIDYGYTF. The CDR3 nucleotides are TGTGCCAGCAGCTTAGAGGGAGTACAGGGGATCGACTATGGCTACACCTTC.

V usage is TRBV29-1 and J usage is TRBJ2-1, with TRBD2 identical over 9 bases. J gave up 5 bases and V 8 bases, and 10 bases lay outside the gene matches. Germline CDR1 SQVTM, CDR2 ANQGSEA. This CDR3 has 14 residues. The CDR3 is CSPGWLAGHNEQFF. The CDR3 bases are TGCAGCCCTGGTTGGCTAGCGGGACACAATGAGCAGTTCTTC.

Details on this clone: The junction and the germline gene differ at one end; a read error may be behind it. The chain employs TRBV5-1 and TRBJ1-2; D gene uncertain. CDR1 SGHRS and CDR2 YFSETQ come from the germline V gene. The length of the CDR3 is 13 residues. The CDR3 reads CASSPGESYSYTF. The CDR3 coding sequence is TGCGCCAGCAGCCCCGGGGAAAGCTATAGCTACACCTTC.

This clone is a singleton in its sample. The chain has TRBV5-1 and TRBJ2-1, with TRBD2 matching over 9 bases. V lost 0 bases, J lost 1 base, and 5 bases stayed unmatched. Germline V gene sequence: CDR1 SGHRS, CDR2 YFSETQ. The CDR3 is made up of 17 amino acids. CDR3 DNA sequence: TGCGCCAGCAGCTTGGCGATAGCGGGGGTGTCCTACAATGAGCAGTTCTTC. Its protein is CASSLAIAGVSYNEQFF.

The CDR3 here is CAWSTGLSNSPLHF. The CDR3 nucleotides read TGTGCCTGGTCAACCGGGTTGTCTAATTCACCCCTCCACTTT. The chain employs TRBV30 and TRBJ1-6; D is unclear. The CDR3 consists of 14 residues. Germline lookup yields CDR1 GTSNPN and CDR2 SVGIG (reference sequence). V gave up 5 bases and J gave up 6 bases, with 14 bases separating them.

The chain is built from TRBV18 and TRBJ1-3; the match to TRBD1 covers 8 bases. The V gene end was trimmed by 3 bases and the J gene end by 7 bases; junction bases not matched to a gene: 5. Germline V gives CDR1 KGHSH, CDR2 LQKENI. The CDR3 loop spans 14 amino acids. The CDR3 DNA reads TGTGCCAGCTCACCGCGGCAGGGGGCGAACACCATATATTTT. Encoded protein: CASSPRQGANTIYF.

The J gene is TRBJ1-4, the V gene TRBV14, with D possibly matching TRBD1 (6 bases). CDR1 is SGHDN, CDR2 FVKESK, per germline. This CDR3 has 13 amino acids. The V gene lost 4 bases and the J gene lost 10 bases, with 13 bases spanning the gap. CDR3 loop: CASSPRLGGKLFF. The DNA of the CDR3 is TGTGCCAGCAGCCCCAGGTTAGGGGGAAAACTGTTTTTT.

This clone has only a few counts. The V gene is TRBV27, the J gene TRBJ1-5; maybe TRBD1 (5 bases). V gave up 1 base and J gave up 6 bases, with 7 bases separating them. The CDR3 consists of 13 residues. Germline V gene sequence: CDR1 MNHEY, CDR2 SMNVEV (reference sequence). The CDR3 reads CASSLLQGQPQHF. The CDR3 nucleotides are TGTGCCAGCAGTTTATTGCAGGGTCAGCCCCAGCATTTT.

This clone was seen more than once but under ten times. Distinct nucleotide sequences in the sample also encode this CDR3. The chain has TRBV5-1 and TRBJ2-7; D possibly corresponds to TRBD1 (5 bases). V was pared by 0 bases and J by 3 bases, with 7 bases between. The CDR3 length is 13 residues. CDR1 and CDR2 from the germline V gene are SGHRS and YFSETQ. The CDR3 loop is CASSLGQSYEQYF. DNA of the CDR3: TGCGCCAGCAGCTTGGGACAGAGCTACGAGCAGTACTTC.

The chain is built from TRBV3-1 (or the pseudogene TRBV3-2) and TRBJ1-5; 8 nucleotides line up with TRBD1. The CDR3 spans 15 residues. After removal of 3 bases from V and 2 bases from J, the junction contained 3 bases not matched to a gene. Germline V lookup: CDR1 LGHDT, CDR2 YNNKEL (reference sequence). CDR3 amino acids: CASSQTGEGNQPQHF. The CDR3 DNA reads TGTGCCAGCAGCCAGACAGGGGAAGGCAATCAGCCCCAGCATTTT.

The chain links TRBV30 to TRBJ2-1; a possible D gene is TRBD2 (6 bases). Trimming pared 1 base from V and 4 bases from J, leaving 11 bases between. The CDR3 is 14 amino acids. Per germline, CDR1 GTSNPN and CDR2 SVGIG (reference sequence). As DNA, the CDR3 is TGTGCCTGGAGTGGACTAGTTTTGTACAATGAGCAGTTCTTC. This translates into CAWSGLVLYNEQFF.

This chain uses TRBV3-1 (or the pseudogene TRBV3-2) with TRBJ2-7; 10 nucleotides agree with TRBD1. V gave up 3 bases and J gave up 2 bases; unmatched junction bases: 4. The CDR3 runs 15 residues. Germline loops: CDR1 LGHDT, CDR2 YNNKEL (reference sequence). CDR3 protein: CASSQAGTGAYEQYF. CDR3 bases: TGTGCCAGCAGCCAGGCCGGGACAGGGGCCTACGAGCAGTACTTC.

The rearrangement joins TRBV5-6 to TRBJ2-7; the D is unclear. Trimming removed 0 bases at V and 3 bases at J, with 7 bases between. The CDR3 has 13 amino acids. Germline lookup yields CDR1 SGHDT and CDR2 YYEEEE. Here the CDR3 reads CASSLESLYEQYF. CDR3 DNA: TGTGCCAGCAGCTTGGAAAGCCTCTACGAGCAGTACTTC.

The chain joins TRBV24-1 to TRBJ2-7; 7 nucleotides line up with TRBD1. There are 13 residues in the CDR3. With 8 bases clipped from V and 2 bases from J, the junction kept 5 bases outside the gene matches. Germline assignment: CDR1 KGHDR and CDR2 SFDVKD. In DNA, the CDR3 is TGTGCCACCACGGGACAGCCACCCTACGAGCAGTACTTC. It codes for CATTGQPPYEQYF.

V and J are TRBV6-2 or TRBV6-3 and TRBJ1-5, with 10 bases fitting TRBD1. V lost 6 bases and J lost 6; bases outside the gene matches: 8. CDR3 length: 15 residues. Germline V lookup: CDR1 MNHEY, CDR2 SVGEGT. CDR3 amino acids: CASSFRTGGGQPQHF. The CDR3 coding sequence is TGTGCCAGCAGCTTCAGGACAGGGGGAGGTCAGCCCCAGCATTTT.

This CDR3 reads CATSDSTGPNTIYF. CDR3 DNA: TGTGCCACCAGTGATTCGACAGGGCCAAACACCATATATTTT. The chain combines TRBV24-1 with TRBJ1-3; 7 bases align to TRBD1. Trimming at V came to 2 bases and at J to 6 bases, leaving 3 bases not matched to a gene. This CDR3 spans 14 amino acids. The germline V gene encodes CDR1 KGHDR and CDR2 SFDVKD.

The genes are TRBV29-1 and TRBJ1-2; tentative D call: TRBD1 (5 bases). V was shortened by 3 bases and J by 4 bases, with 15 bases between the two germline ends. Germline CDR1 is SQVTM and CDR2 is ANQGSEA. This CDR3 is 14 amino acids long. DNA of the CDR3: TGCAGCGTTGAGTCCCGGGGGGAGGGCTATGGCTACACCTTC. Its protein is CSVESRGEGYGYTF.

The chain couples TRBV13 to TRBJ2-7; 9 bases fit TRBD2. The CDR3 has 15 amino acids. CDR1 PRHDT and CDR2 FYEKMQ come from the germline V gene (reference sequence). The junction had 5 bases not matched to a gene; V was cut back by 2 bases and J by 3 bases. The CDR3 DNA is TGTGCCAGCAGCTTAAGGCTAGCGGGGTTCTACGAGCAGTACTTC. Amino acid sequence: CASSLRLAGFYEQYF.

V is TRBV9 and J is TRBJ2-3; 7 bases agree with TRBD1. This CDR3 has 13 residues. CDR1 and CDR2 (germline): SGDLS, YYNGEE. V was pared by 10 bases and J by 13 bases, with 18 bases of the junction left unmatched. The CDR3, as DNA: TGTGCCCGCCAAGGGGACAGCCCATGGACTGAGTATTTT. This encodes CARQGDSPWTEYF.

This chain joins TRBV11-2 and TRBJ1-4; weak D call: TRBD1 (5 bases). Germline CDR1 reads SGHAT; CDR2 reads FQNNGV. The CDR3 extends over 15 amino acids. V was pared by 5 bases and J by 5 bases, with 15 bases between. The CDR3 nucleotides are TGTGCCAGCAGCCTCCGGGGGACGGGGAATGAAAAACTGTTTTTT. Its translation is CASSLRGTGNEKLFF.